This T cell receptor beta chain originates from a study of PD-1 blockade in classical Hodgkin lymphoma. Study at large: Every 2 weeks, patients had 3 mg/kg nivolumab intravenously.

Each patient experienced a relapse that followed autologous stem cell transplantation, and brentuximab vedotin exposure varied. When best responses were assessed, they were complete response, partial response or progressive disease. Study-level findings and limits: Patients who responded completely had about the same baseline diversity as newly diagnosed patients. Newly diagnosed patients were reported to exhibit reduced baseline TCR diversity relative to healthy donors.

Regarding this clone: Its specificity is unknown.

Germline assignment: CDR1 SGHTA and CDR2 FQGTGA. The CDR3 is 14 amino acids. Trimming left V 2 bases short and J 2 bases short, with 8 bases between. Libraries were prepared by immunoSEQ multiplex PCR; TCRdb keeps only in-frame clonotypes and omits some of them. The table has around 20,000 clones, approximately 80% seen once; the top ten hold around 8%. V gene TRBV7-3 combines with J gene TRBJ2-3; D is possibly TRBD1 (6 bases). The TCR comes from a human donor with classical Hodgkin lymphoma. This material consisted of peripheral blood mononuclear cells (PBMCs), taken before the second cycle of nivolumab. CDR3: CASSLGQYTDTQYF. In nucleotides, the CDR3 is TGTGCCAGCAGCTTAGGACAGTACACAGATACGCAGTATTTT.